This T cell receptor beta chain was identified during a study of blood T cells in healthy people across ages. Notes on the study in general: Higher diversity and more naive CD4+ cells were features of long-lived donors, compared to aged donors.

The second PCR ran roughly 6 to 11 cycles with a sample-barcoded 5' primer and J-beta primers. TCRdb analysed the 5' RACE reads with MiXCR anew, one entry per CDR3 protein. The repertoire includes about 1 million distinct CDR3 sequences, 35% to 55% of them detected once, and over 15% sits in the top ten. As regards this clonotype: The antigen remains undetermined.

CDR1 and CDR2 (germline): DFQATT, SNEGSKA (reference sequence). Trimming stripped 0 bases from V and 2 bases from J, with 13 bases between. The CDR3 is 15 residues long. Sequenced: blood. The clonotype comes from a woman aged 60 to 75 in good health. J is TRBJ2-5 and V is TRBV20-1; tentatively, D is TRBD1 or TRBD2 (5 bases each). The CDR3 bases are TGCAGTGCTAGAGATGGGACGGGCCTACAAGAGACCCAGTACTTC. Amino acids: CSARDGTGLQETQYF.